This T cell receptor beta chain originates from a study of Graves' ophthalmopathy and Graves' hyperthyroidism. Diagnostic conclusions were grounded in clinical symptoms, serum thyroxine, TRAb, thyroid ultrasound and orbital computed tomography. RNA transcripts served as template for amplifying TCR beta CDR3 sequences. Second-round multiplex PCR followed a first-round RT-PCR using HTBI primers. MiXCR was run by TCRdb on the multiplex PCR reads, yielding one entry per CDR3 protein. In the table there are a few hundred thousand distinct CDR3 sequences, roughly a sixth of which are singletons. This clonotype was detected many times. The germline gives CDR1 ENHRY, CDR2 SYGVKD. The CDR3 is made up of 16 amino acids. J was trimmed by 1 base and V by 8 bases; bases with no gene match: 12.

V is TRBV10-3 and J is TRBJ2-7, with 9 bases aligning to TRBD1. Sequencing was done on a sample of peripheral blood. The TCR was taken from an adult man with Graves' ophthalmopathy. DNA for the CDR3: TGTGCCATCTCGGGACAGGGTCCCAATGCATCCTACGAGCAGTACTTC. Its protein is CAISGQGPNASYEQYF.